These 24 T cell receptor beta chains were sequenced from one sample in a study of T cells in Graves' hyperthyroidism and ophthalmopathy. TCR beta CDR3 region amplification was performed from RNA transcripts. HTBI primers were the set used in a first-round RT-PCR of the TCR CDR3. MiXCR, applied by TCRdb to the multiplex PCR reads, yields one record per CDR3 protein. Here the sample spans about 740,000 distinct CDR3 sequences, roughly 15% being singletons. The sequenced material came from blood. The receptors originated from a woman aged 18-29 years with Graves' hyperthyroidism.

This clonotype was detected ten times or more. This chain uses TRBV6-1 with TRBJ2-7; no definite D call. Germline CDR1 MNHNS, CDR2 SASEGT. The V and J ends lost 1 base and 0 bases respectively, with 7 bases between them. The CDR3 is 14 amino acids. CDR3 region: CASSEVWSSYEQYF. CDR3 in DNA: TGTGCCAGCAGTGAAGTGTGGAGCTCCTACGAGCAGTACTTC.

This clonotype came up many times. The chain links TRBV27 to TRBJ2-1; 10 positions match TRBD1. There are 13 residues in the CDR3. From germline, CDR1 is MNHEY and CDR2 SMNVEV (reference sequence). V was pared by 11 bases and J by 3 bases, with 4 bases of the junction left unmatched. CDR3 nucleotide sequence: TGTGCCGCACGGGACAGGGGCTACAATGAGCAGTTCTTC. It translates to CAARDRGYNEQFF.

A few counts support this clonotype. V is TRBV7-9 and J is TRBJ2-1, with 12 bases aligning to TRBD2. The J segment lost 4 bases and the V segment lost 5 bases, leaving 6 bases of the junction unmatched. Germline CDR1 is SEHNR and CDR2 is FQNEAQ (reference sequence). The CDR3 loop spans 16 amino acids. In DNA form, the CDR3 reads TGTGCCAGCAGCCACAGGACTAGCGGGATATACAATGAGCAGTTCTTC. This sequence encodes CASSHRTSGIYNEQFF.

This chain connects TRBV7-8 to TRBJ1-4; D is unclear. Trimming pared 6 bases from V and 0 bases from J, leaving 14 bases between. There are 16 residues in the CDR3. CDR1 and CDR2 from the germline V gene are SGHVS and FQNEAQ. CDR3 bases: TGTGCCAGCAGTGTCGGGTTGGGAGCAACTAATGAAAAACTGTTTTTT. Its protein is CASSVGLGATNEKLFF.

This clonotype was detected many times. The chain carries TRBV20-1 and TRBJ2-7, with 11 positions matching TRBD2. The junction had 8 bases not matched to a gene; V was cut back by 5 bases and J by 5 bases. This CDR3 contains 14 residues. Germline-derived CDR1 and CDR2 are DFQATT and SNEGSKA (reference sequence). The CDR3 protein is CSASLAGVTDEQYF. The DNA of the CDR3 is TGCAGTGCTTCACTAGCGGGAGTAACGGACGAGCAGTACTTC.

At least ten counts were recorded for this clonotype. The rearrangement joins TRBV7-2 to TRBJ2-7; 9 nucleotides align to TRBD1. CDR1 and CDR2 from the germline V gene are SGHTA and FQGNSA. V shed 1 base and J 5 bases; nucleotides not matched to a gene: 3. CDR3 length equals 14 residues. The CDR3 reads CASSLDRGPNEQYF. For the CDR3, the DNA is TGTGCCAGCAGCTTAGACAGGGGGCCCAACGAGCAGTACTTC.

This clonotype showed up many times. This chain uses TRBV3-1 with TRBJ2-3; D may be TRBD1 (5 bases). Germline assignment: CDR1 LGHDT and CDR2 YNNKEL (reference sequence). V was cut by 5 bases and J by 4 bases, with 10 bases left in between. The CDR3 runs to 13 residues. The DNA of the CDR3 is TGTGCCAGCAGCAGGCAGGGATCAGATACGCAGTATTTT. It is translated as CASSRQGSDTQYF.

This clonotype has more than one count but fewer than ten. A read error is possible here, since a much larger clone lies one base away. This chain uses TRBV11-2 with TRBJ2-3, with D uncertain. The CDR3 covers 12 residues. Germline CDR1 reads SGHAT; CDR2 reads FQNNGV. V was clipped by 8 bases and J by 9 bases, with 15 bases between them. The CDR3 coding sequence is TGTGCCAGCGGCCGAACAGCGAGGACGCAGTATTTT. Amino acid sequence: CASGRTARTQYF. The variable domain in full, completed from reference TRBV11-2 and TRBJ2-3, reads EAGVAQSPRYKIIEKRQSVAFWCNPISGHATLYWYQQILGQGPKLLIQFQNNGVVDDSQLPKDRFSAERLKGVDSTLKIQPAKLEDSAVYLCASGRTARTQYFGPGTRLTVL.

This clonotype was counted many times. The chain is built from TRBV2 and TRBJ1-3; D gene ambiguous. The CDR3 length is 15 residues. V lost 3 bases and J 4 bases, leaving 13 bases between the germline ends. The germline CDR1 and CDR2 sequences are SNHLY and FYNNEI. The CDR3 DNA follows: TGTGCCAGCAGTGATGCCCCGGCGGGGGGAAACACCATATATTTT. This codes for CASSDAPAGGNTIYF.

This clonotype occurred a few times. The CDR3 here is CASSFRDRGQSEQYF. CDR3 nucleotide sequence: TGTGCCAGCAGCTTCCGGGACAGGGGGCAATCCGAGCAGTACTTC. This chain uses TRBV7-2 with TRBJ2-7, with 12 bases aligning to TRBD1. This CDR3 is 15 amino acids long. Germline V gene data show CDR1 as SGHTA and CDR2 as FQGNSA. V trimming: 3 bases; J trimming: 6 bases; junction bases outside the gene matches: 6.

This clonotype was recorded many times. The V gene is TRBV6-2 or TRBV6-3, the J gene TRBJ2-5; perhaps TRBD2 as D (5 bases). V was pared by 0 bases and J by 5 bases, with 13 bases between. The CDR3 extends over 15 amino acids. Germline CDR1 and CDR2: MNHEY and SVGEGT. DNA of the CDR3: TGTGCCAGCAGTTACTCGACCGGGGTAATTGAGACCCAGTACTTC. Amino acids: CASSYSTGVIETQYF.

V gene TRBV6-2 or TRBV6-3 combines with J gene TRBJ1-1; 8 bases are shared with TRBD1. This CDR3 has 15 residues. Germline CDR1 is MNHEY and CDR2 is SVGEGT. After removal of 6 bases from V and 3 bases from J, the junction contained 9 bases not matched to a gene. CDR3 region: CASSRRQGFHTEAFF. CDR3 bases: TGTGCCAGCAGCAGGAGACAGGGGTTCCACACTGAAGCTTTCTTT.

Comments on this clonotype: Germline is not matched at one junction end, which may reflect a read error. The rearrangement joins TRBV14 to TRBJ2-1; 8 nucleotides match TRBD2. Germline V lookup: CDR1 SGHDN, CDR2 FVKESK. CDR3 size: 16 residues. CDR3 residues: CTSSQEATGGPNEQFF. CDR3 in DNA: TGTACCAGCAGCCAAGAGGCAACGGGAGGGCCGAATGAGCAGTTCTTC.

In its sample, this clonotype was seen a few times. V usage is TRBV6-5 and J usage is TRBJ1-6, with D perhaps matching TRBD1 (5 bases). Trimming removed 3 bases from V and 4 bases from J, with 13 bases in between. CDR1 is MNHEY, CDR2 SVGAGI, per germline. This CDR3 comprises 16 residues. The CDR3 reads CASSYRLGGYNSPLHF. The DNA for the CDR3 is TGTGCCAGCAGTTATCGGCTGGGGGGGTATAATTCACCCCTCCACTTT.

This clonotype was recorded many times. The chain joins TRBV30 to TRBJ1-1; D gene unclear. This CDR3 comprises 13 residues. Germline V gene sequence: CDR1 GTSNPN, CDR2 SVGIG (reference sequence). V was pared by 2 bases and J by 0 bases, with 7 bases between. The CDR3 region is CAWSTYMNTEAFF. CDR3 nucleotide sequence: TGTGCCTGGAGTACGTACATGAACACTGAAGCTTTCTTT.

This clonotype was recorded many times. The chain recombines TRBV7-8 with TRBJ1-5; D unresolved. CDR1 and CDR2 (germline): SGHVS, FQNEAQ. V gave up 1 base and J gave up 1 base, with 11 bases separating them. The CDR3 has 16 residues. CDR3 bases: TGTGCCAGCAGCTTAGTGGCTGGTTTCAGCAATCAGCCCCAGCATTTT. Encoded protein: CASSLVAGFSNQPQHF.

The table lists this clonotype with many counts. The chain links TRBV27 to TRBJ1-3; D ambiguous. Germline V CDR1 and CDR2: MNHEY, SMNVEV (reference sequence). V was trimmed by 8 bases and J by 4 bases, leaving 21 bases between them. The CDR3 has 16 amino acids. The CDR3 bases are TGTGCCAGCTTCTGGCACCGGGTCCTTACGGGAAACACCATATATTTT. Its protein is CASFWHRVLTGNTIYF.

This sequence joins TRBV20-1 and TRBJ2-1; the D gene is possibly TRBD2 (6 bases). The germline V gene encodes CDR1 DFQATT and CDR2 SNEGSKA (reference sequence). Trimming stripped 6 bases from V and 6 bases from J, with 18 bases between. The CDR3 consists of 14 residues. DNA of the CDR3: TGCAGTGCAATCACCGGGGGATTCGTCAATGAGCAGTTCTTC. Its protein is CSAITGGFVNEQFF.

This clonotype was counted ten times or more. The chain couples TRBV10-1 to TRBJ2-1; maybe TRBD2 (6 bases). The CDR3 is 15 amino acids. Germline CDR1 and CDR2: WNHNN and SYGVQD (reference sequence). V dropped 4 bases and J dropped 7 bases, with 17 bases sitting between them. CDR3 residues: CASSGMGGRGNEQFF. CDR3 in DNA: TGCGCCAGCAGTGGAATGGGGGGACGAGGGAATGAGCAGTTCTTC.

This chain connects TRBV10-3 to TRBJ1-2, with no clear D. Germline V lookup: CDR1 ENHRY, CDR2 SYGVKD. V gave up 5 bases and J gave up 4 bases, with 17 bases separating them. This CDR3 contains 15 residues. DNA of the CDR3: TGTGCCATCAGTCCTGACTCGGGTGGTAGCTATGGCTACACCTTC. Protein sequence: CAISPDSGGSYGYTF.

This clonotype has only a few counts. V gene TRBV6-2 or TRBV6-3 combines with J gene TRBJ1-5; 9 bases align to TRBD1. The trim removed 8 bases at V and 3 bases at J, leaving 8 bases unmatched. The CDR3 runs 15 residues. Per germline, CDR1 MNHEY and CDR2 SVGEGT. The CDR3 DNA is TGTGCCAGCGGTCCCGGGACAGGGATCAATCAGCCCCAGCATTTT. Amino acids: CASGPGTGINQPQHF.

This clonotype was counted at least ten times. The chain is built from TRBV7-8 and TRBJ2-1; D not resolved. The CDR3 loop spans 12 amino acids. CDR1 is SGHVS, CDR2 FQNEAQ, per germline. Trimming took off 6 bases at V and 4 bases at J, with 7 bases between the two ends. The CDR3 protein is CASRSPYNEQFF. The CDR3 nucleotides read TGTGCCAGCAGGTCCCCTTACAATGAGCAGTTCTTC.

The chain employs TRBV2 and TRBJ2-7; 8 nucleotides line up with TRBD1. The CDR3 is 16 amino acids. Germline CDR1 and CDR2: SNHLY and FYNNEI. V dropped 10 bases and J dropped 3; count of bases not matched to a gene: 17. The CDR3 DNA is TGTGCCACCAGCAGAGCCGGTGCAGGGGGCCACTACGAGCAGTACTTC. Translated, it gives CATSRAGAGGHYEQYF.

The chain carries TRBV6-5 and TRBJ2-1; 11 bases line up with TRBD2. This CDR3 is 15 amino acids long. After removal of 0 bases from V and 6 bases from J, the junction contained 1 base not matched to a gene. CDR1 is MNHEY and CDR2 is SVGAGI in the germline V gene. The CDR3, as DNA: TGTGCCAGCAGTTACTCAACTAGCGGGAGCAATGAGCAGTTCTTC. Protein: CASSYSTSGSNEQFF.